The clone carrying this T cell receptor beta chain turned up a few times. Its cognate antigen is unknown. Quantitative 5'-RACE with molecular barcodes produced the TCR beta libraries. TCRdb re-analysed the 5' RACE reads in MiXCR, keeping a single row per CDR3 protein. The profile covers under 850,000 distinct CDR3 sequences, with around 17% appearing a single time and approximately 18% taken by the ten largest. The source of the sample is a study of CD8 T cells in ankylosing spondylitis. The CDR3 loop spans 19 amino acids. The V gene's germline CDR1 is MGHRA and CDR2 YSYEKL. V was cut by 1 base and J by 1 base, with 22 bases left in between. Study-level results: Seemingly distinctive of ankylosing spondylitis blood was a TCR beta motif formed by eight highly homologous variants.

The V and J genes are TRBV4-1 and TRBJ1-1; D unresolved. Sequencing was done on a sample of blood, either unsorted or a sorted T cell fraction (not recorded which). This receptor was taken from a male donor with ankylosing spondylitis. CDR3 residues: CASSQGPNSPLLGNTEAFF. Written as DNA, the CDR3 is TGCGCCAGCAGCCAAGGACCGAACAGTCCCCTTTTGGGGAACACTGAAGCTTTCTTT.